This entry describes one T cell receptor (beta chain). Its specific antigen is unknown. No base qualities exist here, and no much larger clone lies one base off it. The data were taken from a study of T cells after yellow fever vaccination (dated by TCRdb to about 2019). At the level of the whole study: The SMART-Seq v4 Ultra Low Input RNA kit was used to prepare libraries from fractions with low cell numbers. Two healthy male donors, one aged 18 to 30 and one aged 30 to 40 years, were included in the cohort. Blood was collected at multiple timepoints before and after primary and secondary immunization, and bulk PBMC replicates and cell subsets were isolated. To follow T-cell clones before and after primary and booster YFV17D yellow fever vaccination, bulk TCR alpha and beta repertoires were sequenced over time.

Here V drops 4 bases and J drops 4 bases, and the junction holds 9 bases not matched to any gene. As encoded in the germline V gene, CDR1 is LGHNA while CDR2 is YSLEER. The CDR3 runs 15 amino acids, cysteine and phenylalanine included. Only CDR3 DNA remains: 45 bases, in frame from the first base. Paper-wide results and their limitations: Computational filtering was required because FACS-sorted repertoires could contain abundant contaminating clonotypes from the bulk population. A small fraction of clonotypes showed up in both the CD4 and CD8 compartments, probably as a result of convergent recombination. Only a couple of donors were included in the study, so the extent to which the findings can be generalized is limited. The secondary T-cell response was found to be weaker but faster than the primary response, with a peak reached on day 5 rather than on day 15. Most clones expanded after primary vaccination were re-detected after the booster (about 95% of CD4 and around 86% of CD8), suggesting broad memory maintenance.

TCR cDNA was synthesized by 5'RACE template switching, through which a universal primer site and unique molecular identifiers were introduced. cDNA synthesis was primed from both the TCR alpha and TCR beta constant segments. Libraries were amplified in two PCR steps, with sample barcodes and sequencing adapters added in the second step. Sequencing of libraries was done on Illumina HiSeq 2500 (2x100 bp) or NovaSeq (2x150 bp). The original methods were these. MIGEC handled demultiplexing of reads and collapsing into UMI consensus sequences, while MiXCR performed V(D)J alignment. Using edgeR on replicate PBMC samples, clonotypes were called vaccine-responding if FDR was below 0.01 and the log2 fold change was above 5 up to day 15. Bulk clonotypes were assigned CD4 or CD8 identity according to which sequenced CD4 or CD8 repertoire held them at higher abundance. TCRdb ran its own pipeline on the public reads, namely fastp trimming at Q25 and MiXCR clone calling, and kept in-frame beta chains. Identical CDR3 proteins give one entry, which carries the most common genes and DNA. The V and J calls come from TCRdb's annotation, not from the publication. The sample records 500,000 to 700,000 distinct CDR3 sequences, under 25% of which are singletons. The ten largest clones represent 13% to 15% of the sample.

In the paper's terms, the treatment or condition label means: live attenuated yellow fever vaccine strain. At every blood-draw timepoint, two biological replicates of bulk PBMCs were collected. A standard Ficoll-Paque protocol was used to isolate PBMCs from peripheral blood. RNA was extracted with TriZol from bulk PBMCs, CD4 and CD8 fractions, and dextramer-positive and dextramer-negative fractions. The sequence was collected from a man younger than 40 who received the YFV17D yellow fever vaccine. The sample in question was PBMCs, obtained 15 days after the yellow fever booster vaccination. The chain employs TRBV4-3 and TRBJ2-7; 8 bases in between match TRBD2. The CDR3 protein sequence reads: CASSRAASGFYEQYF. The base sequence is TGCGCCAGCAGCCGGGCGGCTAGCGGGTTTTACGAGCAGTACTTC.